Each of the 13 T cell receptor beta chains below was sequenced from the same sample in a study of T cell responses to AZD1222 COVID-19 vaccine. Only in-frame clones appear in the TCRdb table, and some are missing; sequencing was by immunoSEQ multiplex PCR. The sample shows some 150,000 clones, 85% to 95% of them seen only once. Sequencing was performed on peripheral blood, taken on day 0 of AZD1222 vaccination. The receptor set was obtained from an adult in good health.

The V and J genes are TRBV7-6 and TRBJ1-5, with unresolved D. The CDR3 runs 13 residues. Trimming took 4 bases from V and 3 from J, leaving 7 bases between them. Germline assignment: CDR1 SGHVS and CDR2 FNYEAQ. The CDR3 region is CASSSNYNQPQHF. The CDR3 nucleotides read TGTGCCAGCAGCTCCAACTACAATCAGCCCCAGCATTTT.

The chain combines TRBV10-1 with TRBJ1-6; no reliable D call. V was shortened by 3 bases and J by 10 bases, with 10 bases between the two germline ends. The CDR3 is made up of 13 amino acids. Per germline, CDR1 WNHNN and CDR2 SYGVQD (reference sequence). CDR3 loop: CASSEEVGSPLHF. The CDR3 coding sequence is TGCGCCAGCAGTGAAGAGGTCGGGTCACCCCTCCACTTT.

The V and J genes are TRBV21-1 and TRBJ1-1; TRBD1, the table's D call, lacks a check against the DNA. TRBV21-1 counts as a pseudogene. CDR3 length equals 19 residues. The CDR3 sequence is CASSKPFAGTGNRRPEAFF. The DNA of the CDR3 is TGTGCCAGCAGCAAACCCTTCGCCGGGACAGGGAACCGTCGGCCTGAAGCTTTCTTT.

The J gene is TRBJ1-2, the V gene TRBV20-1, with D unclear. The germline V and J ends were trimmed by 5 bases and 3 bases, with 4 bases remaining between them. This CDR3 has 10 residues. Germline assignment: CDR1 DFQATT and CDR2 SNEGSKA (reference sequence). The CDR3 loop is CSARDYGYTF. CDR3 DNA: TGCAGTGCTCGGGACTATGGCTACACCTTC.

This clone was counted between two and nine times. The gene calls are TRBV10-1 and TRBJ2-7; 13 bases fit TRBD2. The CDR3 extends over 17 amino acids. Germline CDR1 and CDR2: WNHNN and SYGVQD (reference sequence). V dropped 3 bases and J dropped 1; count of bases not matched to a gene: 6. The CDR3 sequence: CASSDGLAGEASYEQYF. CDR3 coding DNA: TGCGCCAGCAGTGATGGACTAGCGGGAGAGGCGTCCTACGAGCAGTACTTC.

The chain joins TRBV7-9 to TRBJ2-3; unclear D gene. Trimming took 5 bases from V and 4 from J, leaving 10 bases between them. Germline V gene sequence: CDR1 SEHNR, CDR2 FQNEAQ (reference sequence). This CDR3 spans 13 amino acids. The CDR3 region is CASSAERADTQYF. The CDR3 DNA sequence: TGTGCCAGCAGCGCAGAGAGAGCAGATACGCAGTATTTT.

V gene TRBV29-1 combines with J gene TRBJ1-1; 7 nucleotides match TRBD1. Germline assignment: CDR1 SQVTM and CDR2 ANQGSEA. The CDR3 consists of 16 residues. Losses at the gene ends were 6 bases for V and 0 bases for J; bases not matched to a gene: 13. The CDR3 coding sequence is TGCAGCGTCCCCGACAGGGTGAAGGGGATGAACACTGAAGCTTTCTTT. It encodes CSVPDRVKGMNTEAFF.

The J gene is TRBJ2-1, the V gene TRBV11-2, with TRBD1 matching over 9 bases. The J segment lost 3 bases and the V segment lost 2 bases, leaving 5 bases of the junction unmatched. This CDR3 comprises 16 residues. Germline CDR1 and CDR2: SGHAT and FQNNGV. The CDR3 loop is CASSLNRDRDYNEQFF. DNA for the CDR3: TGTGCCAGCAGCTTAAACCGGGACAGGGACTACAATGAGCAGTTCTTC.

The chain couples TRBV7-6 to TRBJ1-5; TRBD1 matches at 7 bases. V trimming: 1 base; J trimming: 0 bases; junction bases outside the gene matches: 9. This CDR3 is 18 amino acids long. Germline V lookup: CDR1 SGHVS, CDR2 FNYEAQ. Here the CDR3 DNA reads TGTGCCAGCAGCTTAGAGGCGGGACAGTCATATAGCAATCAGCCCCAGCATTTT. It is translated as CASSLEAGQSYSNQPQHF.

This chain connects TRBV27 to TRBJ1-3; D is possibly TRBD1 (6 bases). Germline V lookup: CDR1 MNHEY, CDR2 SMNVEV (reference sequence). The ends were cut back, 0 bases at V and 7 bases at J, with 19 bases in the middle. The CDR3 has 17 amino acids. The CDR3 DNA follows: TGTGCCAGCAGTTTATCGGGGGGACAACGGGTTTGGAACACCATATATTTT. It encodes CASSLSGGQRVWNTIYF.

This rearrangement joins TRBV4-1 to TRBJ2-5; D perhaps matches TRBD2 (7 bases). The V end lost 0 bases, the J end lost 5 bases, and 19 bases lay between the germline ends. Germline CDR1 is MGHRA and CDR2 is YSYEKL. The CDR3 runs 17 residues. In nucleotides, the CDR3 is TGCGCCAGCAGCCAAGATTTTGCGGGGGCAAGAGAGGAGACCCAGTACTTC. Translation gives CASSQDFAGAREETQYF.

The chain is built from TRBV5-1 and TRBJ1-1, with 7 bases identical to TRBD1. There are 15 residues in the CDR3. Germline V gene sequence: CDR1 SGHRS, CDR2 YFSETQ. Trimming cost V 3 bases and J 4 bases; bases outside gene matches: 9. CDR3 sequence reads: CASSSRRQGRTEAFF. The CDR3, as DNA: TGCGCCAGCAGCTCACGACGACAGGGCCGCACTGAAGCTTTCTTT.

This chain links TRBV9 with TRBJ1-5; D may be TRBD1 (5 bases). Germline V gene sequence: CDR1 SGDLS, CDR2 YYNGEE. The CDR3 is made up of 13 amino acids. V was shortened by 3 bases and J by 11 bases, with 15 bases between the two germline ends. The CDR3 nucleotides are TGTGCCAGCAGCGCGAGCCCTGGGGGGACCCAGCATTTT. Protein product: CASSASPGGTQHF.